This TCR beta chain originates from a study of T cells in Graves' hyperthyroidism and ophthalmopathy (dated by TCRdb to 2018 to 2020). Looking at the study overall: Peripheral blood was sampled at the time of initial diagnosis, prior to any treatment. Thyroid tissue and blood T-cell repertoires from several Graves' hyperthyroidism patients were also compared in the study. The approximately 90 discovery patients were divided at random into training and test sets in a 7:3 ratio. To identify distinguishing TCR V-J signatures, a discovery cohort of around 100 patients was used, comprising fewer than 45 with Graves' ophthalmopathy and some 60 with stable Graves' hyperthyroidism. The paper describes TCR Vbeta CDR3 sequencing of 120 to 150 peripheral blood samples, made up of roughly 40 ophthalmopathy patients, some 80 hyperthyroidism patients and roughly 17 progressor patients. After sampling, hyperthyroidism patients received methimazole starting at 30 mg daily, and ophthalmopathy patients received high-dose intravenous methylprednisolone. An independent validation cohort of under 20 hyperthyroidism patients and 15 or so patients who later progressed to ophthalmopathy tested prospective prediction of ophthalmopathy.

The TCR beta CDR3 regions were amplified from RNA transcripts. The first round of RT-PCR for the TCR CDR3 was performed with the HTBI primer set and the Qiagen OneStep RT-PCR kit. Libraries were constructed in a second round of multiplex PCR, after which size selection and purification were performed. Sequencing of the libraries was done on an Illumina HiSeq2000 using paired-end 100 bp reads. As for the original processing: SOAPnuke was used to process the raw data, throwing out any read that contained adapters or uncalled bases, had a mean Phred below 15, or lacked an exact constant-primer or identifier match. High-quality paired reads were merged with COPE v1.2.5, and unique nucleotide sequences were defined as clonotypes. MiTCR v1.1 was used to align the clonotypes against IMGT TRBV, TRBD and TRBJ reference segments. Only V-J combinations with frequency above 0.0001, covering 98% to 99.2% of repertoires, were analysed. The TCS score was defined as F50 (clonal expansion) divided by E x V (chaos), with BLOSUM62-based TCRdist calculated between CDR3 peptides within each V-J. Welch's t-statistics and random forest reduced around 520 V-J features to under 15, which were used in a naive Bayes classifier (R e1071). TCRdb ran its own pipeline on the public reads, namely fastp trimming at Q25 and MiXCR clone calling, and kept in-frame beta chains. Each CDR3 protein gets just one entry, which takes the most common genes and DNA from the rows behind it. The V and J calls shown here were made by TCRdb, not taken from the authors' results. Present in this sample are about 600,000 distinct CDR3 sequences, roughly 15% of which were seen just once. The top ten hold around an eighth of the sample.

On this clonotype itself: What antigen it recognizes has not been identified. Base qualities were left out, and no much larger clone turns up one base away.

The investigation overall reported the following: In validation, the model predicted progression to ophthalmopathy a median of about 6.8 months before onset, with over 55% sensitivity and nearly 75% specificity. Most expanded thyroid clonotypes (frequency above 0.001) were also detected in blood, suggesting blood repertoires may reflect thyroid immune responses. No statistical method was used to fix the sample size in advance, and group allocation was not hidden from the investigators. Ophthalmopathy was separated from stable hyperthyroidism by a 13 V-J signature model, with over 85% sensitivity and about 81% specificity obtained in cross-validation and 80%/75% obtained in testing.

The CDR3 runs 15 amino acids, cysteine and phenylalanine included. The retained sequence is limited to the CDR3, 45 bases, with the frame set at the first base. The germline V gene (reference sequence) specifies LNHDA as CDR1 and SQIVND as CDR2. The germline ends are 9 bases apart after V is trimmed by 3 bases and J by 0 bases. Ophthalmopathy patients had moderately to severely active disease, with a Clinical Activity Score of 3 or more, a NOSPECS grade of 4 or more, and a disease duration of less than 3 months. The study excluded patients with uncontrolled infections, other autoimmune diseases, pregnancy or lactation. Diagnoses were established on the basis of clinical symptoms, serum thyroxine and TRAb, thyroid ultrasound, and orbital computed tomography. PBMCs were separated from roughly 10 ml of fresh peripheral blood using Ficoll-Paque density gradient centrifugation. Total RNA was extracted using Trizol reagent, and RNA quality was assessed on an Agilent 2100 Bioanalyzer.

Sequencing was done on a sample of blood. The source of this sequence is a woman between 45 and 60 years old with Graves' ophthalmopathy. Here the chain combines TRBV19 and TRBJ1-3, with the D gene uncertain. The DNA is TGTGCCAGTAGTATCGACCAGAGCTCTGGAAACACCATATATTTT. It translates as CASSIDQSSGNTIYF.